This T cell receptor beta chain was obtained from a study of blood T cells in healthy people across ages. In its sample, this clonotype was seen many times. For the second PCR, which ran for about 6 to 11 cycles, a sample-barcoded 5' primer and a J-beta primer mix were used. Via MiXCR, TCRdb re-called the 5' RACE reads, giving one row per CDR3 protein. The data contain 650,000 to 700,000 distinct CDR3 sequences, roughly 32% of them seen just once; the ten biggest clones take up over 15%. Extracted total RNA amounted to at least 5 micrograms for each sample. Germline values: CDR1 MNHEY, CDR2 SVGEGT. The CDR3 covers 13 residues. Trimming took 0 bases from V and 4 from J, leaving 7 bases between them.

The chain is built from TRBV6-2 or TRBV6-3 and TRBJ2-7; perhaps TRBD1 as D (5 bases). The sample was blood. This receptor was identified in a woman older than 75 in good health. CDR3 region: CASSYSTVYEQYF. CDR3 nucleotides: TGTGCCAGCAGTTACTCGACAGTATACGAGCAGTACTTC.